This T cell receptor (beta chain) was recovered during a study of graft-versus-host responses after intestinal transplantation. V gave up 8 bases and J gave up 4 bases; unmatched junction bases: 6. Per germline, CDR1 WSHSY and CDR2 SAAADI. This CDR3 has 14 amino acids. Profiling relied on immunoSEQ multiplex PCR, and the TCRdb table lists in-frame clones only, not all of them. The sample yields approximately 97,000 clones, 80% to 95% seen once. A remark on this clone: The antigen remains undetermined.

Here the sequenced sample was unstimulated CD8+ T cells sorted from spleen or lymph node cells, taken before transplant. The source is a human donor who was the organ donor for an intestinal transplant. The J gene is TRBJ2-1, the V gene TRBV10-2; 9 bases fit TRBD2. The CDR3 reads CASSPSGTYNEQFF. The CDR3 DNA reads TGCGCCAGCTCTCCTAGCGGGACTTACAATGAGCAGTTCTTC.